Listed here are 8 T cell receptor beta chains from one sample, sequenced in a study of T cell responses to AZD1222 COVID-19 vaccine. Method: immunoSEQ multiplex PCR; TCRdb's copy keeps in-frame clones and lacks some. Of roughly 150,000 clones in the sample, roughly 94% were seen once. The sequenced sample was peripheral blood, obtained 28 days after the second AZD1222 dose. Receptors were obtained from an adult who received the AZD1222 COVID-19 vaccine.

The CDR3 spells CASSLEGRGCGNQPQHF. The CDR3 nucleotides read TGTGCCAGCAGCTTAGAAGGCAGGGGTTGTGGCAATCAGCCCCAGCATTTT. This chain joins TRBV11-3 and TRBJ1-5; a possible D gene is TRBD1 (6 bases). V dropped 0 bases and J dropped 2 bases, with 14 bases sitting between them. The CDR3 loop spans 17 amino acids. CDR1 and CDR2 (germline): SGHNT, YENEEA.

The V gene is TRBV28, the J gene TRBJ2-5; possibly TRBD2 for D (6 bases). Germline V gene lookup returns CDR1 MDHEN and CDR2 SYDVKM. V was cut by 4 bases and J by 4 bases, with 10 bases left in between. This CDR3 comprises 13 residues. CDR3 protein: CASSSGGVETQYF. In DNA, the CDR3 is TGTGCCAGCAGTTCCGGAGGGGTAGAGACCCAGTACTTC. Full variable domain (outside the CDR3, taken from reference TRBV28 and TRBJ2-5): DVKVTQSSRYLVKRTGEKVFLECVQDMDHENMFWYRQDPGLGLRLIYFSYDVKMKEKGDIPEGYSVSREKKERFSLILESASTNQTSMYLCASSSGGVETQYFGPGTRLLVL.

The V and J genes are TRBV7-9 and TRBJ2-6; the D is unclear. The V gene lost 0 bases and the J gene lost 2 bases, with 5 bases spanning the gap. Germline V gives CDR1 SEHNR, CDR2 FQNEAQ (reference sequence). CDR3 size: 15 residues. The CDR3 nucleotides are TGTGCCAGCAGCTTAGCTAGCACTGGGGCCAACGTCCTGACTTTC. Translating it yields CASSLASTGANVLTF.

The gene calls are TRBV3-1 (or the pseudogene TRBV3-2) and TRBJ1-3; 7 bases align to TRBD1. The CDR3 spans 16 residues. Germline values: CDR1 LGHDT, CDR2 YNNKEL (reference sequence). Germline trimming cut 3 bases from V and 2 bases from J; bases unmatched to any gene: 7. The CDR3 loop is CASSQTGPGAGNTIYF. In DNA, the CDR3 is TGTGCCAGCAGCCAGACAGGGCCTGGGGCTGGAAACACCATATATTTT.

V and J are TRBV2 and TRBJ1-3; possible D gene TRBD1, 6 bases. The V end lost 2 bases, the J end lost 0 bases, and 11 bases lay between the germline ends. Per germline, CDR1 SNHLY and CDR2 FYNNEI. The CDR3 runs 16 residues. In nucleotides, the CDR3 is TGTGCCAGCAGTGAACAGGGGCTCTTCTCTGGAAACACCATATATTTT. The encoded protein is CASSEQGLFSGNTIYF.

The chain combines TRBV6-5 with TRBJ1-5; 7 bases line up with TRBD1. The V and J ends lost 2 bases and 9 bases, in that order; junction bases with no gene match: 7. The CDR3 sequence is 14 residues long. Germline V lookup: CDR1 MNHEY, CDR2 SVGAGI. The CDR3 spells CASSYPDRALPQHF. The CDR3 bases are TGTGCCAGCAGTTACCCCGACAGGGCCTTGCCCCAGCATTTT.

This clone was counted between two and nine times. The chain is built from TRBV12-3 or TRBV12-4 and TRBJ2-7; D gene ambiguous. V was clipped by 2 bases and J by 6 bases, with 11 bases between them. The CDR3 is 13 amino acids. The CDR3 coding sequence is TGTGCCAGCAGTTTAAGGCAAGGCGGCGAGCAGTACTTC. It codes for CASSLRQGGEQYF.

This chain connects TRBV27 to TRBJ2-6; 11 nucleotides match TRBD2. V dropped 3 bases and J dropped 0; count of bases not matched to a gene: 4. The germline V gene has CDR1 MNHEY and CDR2 SMNVEV (reference sequence). The CDR3 runs to 18 residues. The CDR3 DNA reads TGTGCCAGCAGTTTCAGACTAGCGGGGTCCTCTGGGGCCAACGTCCTGACTTTC. Encoded protein: CASSFRLAGSSGANVLTF.